This T cell receptor beta chain is from a study of CD8+ T cells in alopecia areata. General study results and limits: Many expanded lesional clones stayed in scalp and blood while on tofacitinib.

Stated treatment: oral pan-JAK inhibitor, 5-10 mg twice daily. Details on this clone: As yet, its antigen is unknown.

Germline values: CDR1 SGHTA, CDR2 FQGNSA. V lost 1 base and J lost 5, with 13 bases in between. The CDR3 has 15 residues. After isolation, RNA underwent reverse transcription to generate cDNA as the sequencing template. Repertoires were generated with immunoSEQ multiplex PCR, while TCRdb's copy carries only in-frame clones and drops some. Of approximately 100,000 clones in the sample, more than 75% were seen once. The TCR sequence derives from a human donor with alopecia areata. The material was CD8+ T cells sorted from blood, obtained at approximately week 30, from a patient treated with tofacitinib. The J gene is TRBJ2-3, the V gene TRBV7-2; perhaps TRBD2 as D (6 bases). CDR3 residues: CASSLDRTGGDTQYF. CDR3 bases: TGTGCCAGCAGCTTAGACAGAACCGGGGGAGATACGCAGTATTTT. The whole variable domain, remainder taken from reference TRBV7-2 and TRBJ2-3, is GAGVSQSPSNKVTEKGKDVELRCDPISGHTALYWYRQSLGQGLEFLIYFQGNSAPDKSGLPSDRFSAERTGGSVSTLTIQRTQQEDSAVYLCASSLDRTGGDTQYFGPGTRLTVL.